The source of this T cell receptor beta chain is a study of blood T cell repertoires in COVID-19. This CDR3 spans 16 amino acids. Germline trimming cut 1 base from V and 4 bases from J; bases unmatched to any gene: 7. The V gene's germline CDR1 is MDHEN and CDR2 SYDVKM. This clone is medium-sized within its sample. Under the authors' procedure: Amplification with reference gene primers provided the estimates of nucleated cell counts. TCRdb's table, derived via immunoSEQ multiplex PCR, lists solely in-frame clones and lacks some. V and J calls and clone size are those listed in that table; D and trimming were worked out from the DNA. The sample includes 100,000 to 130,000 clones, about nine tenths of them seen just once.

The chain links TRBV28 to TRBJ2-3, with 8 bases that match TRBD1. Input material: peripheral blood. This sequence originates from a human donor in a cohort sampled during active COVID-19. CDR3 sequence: CASSLLGRGRADTQYF. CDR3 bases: TGTGCCAGCAGTTTATTGGGCAGGGGGCGGGCAGATACGCAGTATTTT.